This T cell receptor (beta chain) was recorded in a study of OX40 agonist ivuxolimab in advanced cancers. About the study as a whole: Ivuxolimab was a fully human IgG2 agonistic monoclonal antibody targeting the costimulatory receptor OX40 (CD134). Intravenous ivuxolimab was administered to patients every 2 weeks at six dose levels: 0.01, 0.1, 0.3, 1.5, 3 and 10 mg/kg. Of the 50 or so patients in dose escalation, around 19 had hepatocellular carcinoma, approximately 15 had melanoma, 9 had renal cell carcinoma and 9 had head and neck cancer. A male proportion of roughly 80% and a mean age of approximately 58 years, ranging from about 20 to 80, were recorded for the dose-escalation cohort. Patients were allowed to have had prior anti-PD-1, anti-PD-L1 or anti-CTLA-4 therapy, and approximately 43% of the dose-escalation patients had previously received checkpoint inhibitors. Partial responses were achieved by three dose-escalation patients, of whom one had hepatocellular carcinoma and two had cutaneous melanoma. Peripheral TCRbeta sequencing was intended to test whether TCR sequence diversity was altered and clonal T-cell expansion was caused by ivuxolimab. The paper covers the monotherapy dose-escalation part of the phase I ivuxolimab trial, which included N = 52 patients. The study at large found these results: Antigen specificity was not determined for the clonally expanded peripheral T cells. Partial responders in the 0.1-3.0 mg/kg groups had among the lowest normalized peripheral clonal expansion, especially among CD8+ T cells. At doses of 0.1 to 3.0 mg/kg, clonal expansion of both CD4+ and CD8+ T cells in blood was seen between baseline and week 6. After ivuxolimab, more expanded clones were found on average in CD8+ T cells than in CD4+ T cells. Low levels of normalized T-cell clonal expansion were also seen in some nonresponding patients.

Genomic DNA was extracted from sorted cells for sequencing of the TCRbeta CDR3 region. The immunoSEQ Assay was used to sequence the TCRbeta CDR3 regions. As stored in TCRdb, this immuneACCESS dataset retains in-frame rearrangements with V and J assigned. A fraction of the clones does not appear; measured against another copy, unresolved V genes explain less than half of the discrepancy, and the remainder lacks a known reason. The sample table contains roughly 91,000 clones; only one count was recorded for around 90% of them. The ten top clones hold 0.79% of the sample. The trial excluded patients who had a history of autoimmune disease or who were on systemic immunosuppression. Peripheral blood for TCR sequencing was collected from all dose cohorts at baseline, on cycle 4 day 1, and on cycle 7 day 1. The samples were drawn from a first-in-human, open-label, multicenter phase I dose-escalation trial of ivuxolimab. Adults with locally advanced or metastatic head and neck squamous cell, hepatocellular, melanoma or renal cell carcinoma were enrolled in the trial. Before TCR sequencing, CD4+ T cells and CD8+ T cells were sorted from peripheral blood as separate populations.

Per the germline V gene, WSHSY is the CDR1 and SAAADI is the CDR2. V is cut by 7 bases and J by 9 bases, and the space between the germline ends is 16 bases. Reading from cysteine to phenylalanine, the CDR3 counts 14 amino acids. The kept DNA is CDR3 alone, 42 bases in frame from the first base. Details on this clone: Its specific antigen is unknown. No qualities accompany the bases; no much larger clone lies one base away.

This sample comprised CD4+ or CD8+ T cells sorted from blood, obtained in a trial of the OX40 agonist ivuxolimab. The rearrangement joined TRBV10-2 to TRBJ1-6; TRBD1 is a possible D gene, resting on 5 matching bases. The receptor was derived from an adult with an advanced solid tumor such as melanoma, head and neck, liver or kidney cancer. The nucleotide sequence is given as TGCGCCAGCAATAGGGGTAATTATCGTTCACCCCTCCACTTT. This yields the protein CASNRGNYRSPLHF.